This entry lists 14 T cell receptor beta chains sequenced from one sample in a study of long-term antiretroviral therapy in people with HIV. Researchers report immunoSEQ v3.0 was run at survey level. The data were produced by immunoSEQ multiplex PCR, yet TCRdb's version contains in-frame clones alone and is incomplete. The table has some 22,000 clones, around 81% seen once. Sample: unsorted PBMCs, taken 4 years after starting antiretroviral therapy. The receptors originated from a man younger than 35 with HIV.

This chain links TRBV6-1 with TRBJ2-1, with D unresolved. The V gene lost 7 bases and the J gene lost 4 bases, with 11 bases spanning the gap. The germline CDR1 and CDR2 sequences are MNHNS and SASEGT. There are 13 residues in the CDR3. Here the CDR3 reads CASTNSLYNEQFF. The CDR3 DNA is TGTGCCAGCACTAACAGCCTGTACAATGAGCAGTTCTTC.

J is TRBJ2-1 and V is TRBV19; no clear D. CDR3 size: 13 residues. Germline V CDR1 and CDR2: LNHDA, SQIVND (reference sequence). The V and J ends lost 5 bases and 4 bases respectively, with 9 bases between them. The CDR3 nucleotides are TGTGCCAGTAGTCAGGTCCTATACAATGAGCAGTTCTTC. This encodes CASSQVLYNEQFF. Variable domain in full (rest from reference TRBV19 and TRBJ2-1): DGGITQSPKYLFRKEGQNVTLSCEQNLNHDAMYWYRQDPGQGLRLIYYSQIVNDFQKGDIAEGYSVSREKKESFPLTVTSAQKNPTAFYLCASSQVLYNEQFFGPGTRLTVL.

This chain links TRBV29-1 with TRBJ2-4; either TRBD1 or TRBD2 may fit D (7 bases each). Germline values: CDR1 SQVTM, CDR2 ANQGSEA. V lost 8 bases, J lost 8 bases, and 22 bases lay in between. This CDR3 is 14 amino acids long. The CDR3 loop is CSTYEGAGGDIQYF. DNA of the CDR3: TGCAGCACCTATGAAGGAGCAGGGGGGGACATTCAGTACTTC.

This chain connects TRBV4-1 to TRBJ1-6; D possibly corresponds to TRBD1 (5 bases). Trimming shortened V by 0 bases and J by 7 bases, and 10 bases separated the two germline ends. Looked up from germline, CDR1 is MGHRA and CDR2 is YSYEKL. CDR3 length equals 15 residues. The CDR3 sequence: CASSQERTLNSPLHF. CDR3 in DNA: TGCGCCAGCAGCCAAGAGAGGACACTAAATTCACCCCTCCACTTT.

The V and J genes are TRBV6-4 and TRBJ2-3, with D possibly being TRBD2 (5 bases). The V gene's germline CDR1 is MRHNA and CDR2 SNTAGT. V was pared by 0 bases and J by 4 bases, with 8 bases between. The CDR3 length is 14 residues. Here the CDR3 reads CASSDSASPDTQYF. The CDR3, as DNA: TGTGCCAGCAGTGACTCGGCTAGCCCAGATACGCAGTATTTT.

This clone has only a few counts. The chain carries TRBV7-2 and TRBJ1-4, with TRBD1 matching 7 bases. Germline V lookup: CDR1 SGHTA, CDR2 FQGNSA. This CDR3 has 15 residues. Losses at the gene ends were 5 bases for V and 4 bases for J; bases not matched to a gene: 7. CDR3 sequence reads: CASSTPQGYNEKLFF. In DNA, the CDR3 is TGTGCCAGCAGCACCCCACAGGGGTATAATGAAAAACTGTTTTTT.

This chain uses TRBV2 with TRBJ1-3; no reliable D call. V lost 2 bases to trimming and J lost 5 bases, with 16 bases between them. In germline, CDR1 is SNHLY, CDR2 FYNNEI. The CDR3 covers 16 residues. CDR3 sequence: CASSESVPHPRNTIYF. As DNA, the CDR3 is TGTGCCAGCAGTGAATCTGTCCCTCACCCCAGAAACACCATATATTTT.

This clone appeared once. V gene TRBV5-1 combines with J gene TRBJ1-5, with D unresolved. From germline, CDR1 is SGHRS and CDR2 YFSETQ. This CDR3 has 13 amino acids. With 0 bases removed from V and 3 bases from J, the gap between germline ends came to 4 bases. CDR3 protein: CASSLGPNQPQHF. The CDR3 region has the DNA TGCGCCAGCAGCTTGGGACCCAATCAGCCCCAGCATTTT.

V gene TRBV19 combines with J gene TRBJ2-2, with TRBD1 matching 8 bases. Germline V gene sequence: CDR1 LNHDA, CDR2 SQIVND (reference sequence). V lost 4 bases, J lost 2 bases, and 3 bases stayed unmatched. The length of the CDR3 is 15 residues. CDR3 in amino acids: CASSKDRGNTGELFF. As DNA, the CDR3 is TGTGCCAGTAGTAAAGACAGGGGCAACACCGGGGAGCTGTTTTTT.

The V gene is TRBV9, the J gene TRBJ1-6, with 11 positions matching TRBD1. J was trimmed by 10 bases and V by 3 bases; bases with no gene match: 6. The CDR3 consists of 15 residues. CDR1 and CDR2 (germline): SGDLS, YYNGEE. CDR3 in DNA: TGTGCCAGCAGCGCCCCGGGACAGGGGGGCTCACCCCTCCACTTT. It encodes CASSAPGQGGSPLHF.

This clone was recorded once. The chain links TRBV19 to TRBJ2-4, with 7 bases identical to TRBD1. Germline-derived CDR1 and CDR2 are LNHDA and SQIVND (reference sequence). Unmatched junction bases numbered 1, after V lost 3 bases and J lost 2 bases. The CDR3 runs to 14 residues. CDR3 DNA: TGTGCCAGTAGTATGACAGGGTCCAAAAACATTCAGTACTTC. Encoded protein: CASSMTGSKNIQYF.

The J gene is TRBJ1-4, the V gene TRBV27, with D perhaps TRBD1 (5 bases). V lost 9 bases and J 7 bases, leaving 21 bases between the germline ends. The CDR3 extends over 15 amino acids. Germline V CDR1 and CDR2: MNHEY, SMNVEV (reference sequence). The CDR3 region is CASSSGTITSEKLFF. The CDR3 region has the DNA TGTGCCAGTTCCTCCGGGACCATAACCTCTGAAAAACTGTTTTTT. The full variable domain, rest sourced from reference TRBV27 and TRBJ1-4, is EAQVTQNPRYLITVTGKKLTVTCSQNMNHEYMSWYRQDPGLGLRQIYYSMNVEVTDKGDVPEGYKVSRKEKRNFPLILESPSPNQTSLYFCASSSGTITSEKLFFGSGTQLSVL.

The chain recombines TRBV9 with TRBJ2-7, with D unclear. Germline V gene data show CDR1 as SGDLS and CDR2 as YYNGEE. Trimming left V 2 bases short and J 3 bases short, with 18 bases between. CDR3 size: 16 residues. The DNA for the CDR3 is TGTGCCAGCAGCGTCGGCTGGCGAATTACCGACTACGAGCAGTACTTC. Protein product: CASSVGWRITDYEQYF. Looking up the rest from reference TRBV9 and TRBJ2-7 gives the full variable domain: DSGVTQTPKHLITATGQRVTLRCSPRSGDLSVYWYQQSLDQGLQFLIQYYNGEERAKGNILERFSAQQFPDLHSELNLSSLELGDSALYFCASSVGWRITDYEQYFGPGTRLTVT.

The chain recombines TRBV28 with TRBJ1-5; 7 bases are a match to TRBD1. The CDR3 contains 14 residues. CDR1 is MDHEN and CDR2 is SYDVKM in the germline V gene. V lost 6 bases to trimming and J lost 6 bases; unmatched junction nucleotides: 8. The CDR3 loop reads CASRIPTGVQPQHF. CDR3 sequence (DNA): TGTGCCAGCAGGATCCCAACAGGGGTTCAGCCCCAGCATTTT.